Listed below are T cell receptor beta chains from one sample, sequenced in a study of cytomegalovirus exposure and HLA in healthy donors. Clones were sequenced by immunoSEQ multiplex PCR, and TCRdb holds only the in-frame ones, with some missing. This repertoire shows 110,000 or so clones, approximately 80% found once; its top ten account for about 5.7%. Sequencing was performed on PBMCs. Receptor source: a male donor in good health and CMV-seronegative. Each CDR3 is given without its conserved first and last residue.

TRBJ1-5,TRBV2,ASRGQINQPQH
TRBJ2-7,TRBV5-1,ASSFSTSRSYEQY
TRBJ2-3,TRBV7-9,SSSRGVDTQY
TRBJ2-1,TRBV6-1,ASSSGTHSYNEQF
TRBJ2-7,TRBV14,ASSPPAVYEQY
TRBJ2-7,TRBV7-2,ASSLRPTSGRSTYEQY
TRBJ2-5,TRBV15,ATSRAQGSETQY
TRBJ1-5,TRBV18,ASSQAGQGQPQH
TRBJ2-3,TRBV29-1,SVGPGQREADTQY
TRBJ1-1,TRBV7-2,ASSRSGGGTEAF
TRBJ2-3,TRBV6-4,ASSDSGTSGPWAGTQY
TRBJ1-3,TRBV30,ALEGASGNTIY
TRBJ2-7,TRBV4-1,ASSQGTPGGYEQY
TRBJ2-7,TRBV11-2,ASSTQGEGEQY
TRBJ2-5,TRBV6-5,ASSYSGTGRQETQY
TRBJ2-1,TRBV29-1,SVEGLGF
TRBJ2-7,TRBV21-1,ASTFSGQGAREQY
TRBJ1-2,TRBV7-3,ASSFYPGGYDGYT
TRBJ1-4,TRBV5-1,ASSNQGGTNEKLF
TRBJ2-1,TRBV7-3,ASSLSREFNEQF
TRBJ2-6,TRBV15,ATSRAAGANVLT
TRBJ2-3,TRBV11-2,ASSFTRASDTQY
TRBJ2-5,TRBV7-9,ASSLGASGPQETQY
TRBJ2-1,TRBV6-5,APPERSSYNEQF
TRBJ2-3,TRBV29-1,SAAQGADGTDTQY
TRBJ2-7,TRBV27,ASSLTAGPAYEQY
TRBJ1-2,TRBV5-4,ASSTSGGGYGYT
TRBJ2-5,TRBV2,ASSEGVSRGEETQY
TRBJ1-2,TRBV2,ASTGTGGGGYT
TRBJ1-5,TRBV7-9,ASTELSGTGDQPQH
TRBJ2-7,TRBV5-1,ASSQAGTSGRLGEQY
TRBJ2-3,TRBV29-1,SVARGGGRVTQY
TRBJ2-5,TRBV11-3,ASSFGGTAGQETQY
TRBJ2-5,TRBV6-9,ASSIPGQGWGETQY
TRBJ2-5,TRBV6-7,ASSYGARSSGETQY
TRBJ2-7,TRBV28,ASSKGGTSGSYEQY
TRBJ2-7,TRBV27,ASSSPPGGSYEQY
TRBJ2-3,TRBV5-4,ASSLRVSSTDTQY
TRBJ2-3,TRBV6-1,ASSITGVADTQY
TRBJ2-2,TRBV5-4,ASSQSASGRTGELF
TRBJ2-7,TRBV2,ASRAGTEPYEQY
TRBJ2-7,TRBV7-2,ASSPLGGEQY
TRBJ2-6,TRBV5-1,ASSLDRSSGANVLT
TRBJ1-5,TRBV11-2,ASSGGAANNQPQH
TRBJ2-1,TRBV6-1,ASSEFSGYNEQF
TRBJ1-1,TRBV7-8,ASSLGGGANPYTEAF